Listed here are 30 T cell receptor beta chains from one sample, sequenced in a study of blood T cells in healthy people across ages. The authors ran a second PCR of about 6 to 11 cycles using a sample-barcoded 5' primer and a J-beta primer mix. TCRdb analysed the 5' RACE reads with MiXCR anew, one entry per CDR3 protein. The sample consists of hundreds of thousands of distinct CDR3 sequences, around 25% of them appearing once. This sample was also put to use in a study of T cells of mothers and their children.

The material sequenced was blood. The source of these receptors is a boy between 5 and 17 years old in good health.

CDR3 sequence: CASRRGIGPSYGYTF. The CDR3 DNA follows: TGTGCCAGCAGGAGGGGAATAGGGCCCAGCTATGGCTACACCTTC. The chain is built from TRBV28 and TRBJ1-2; D perhaps matches TRBD1 (5 bases). Per the germline V gene, CDR1 is MDHEN and CDR2 is SYDVKM. V shed 6 bases and J shed 4 bases, with 18 bases lying between them. This CDR3 is built from 15 residues.

As to this clonotype: Since no conserved phenylalanine or tryptophan closes the CDR3, a read error is the likely cause. This CDR3 reads CASSSSSYEQYA. The CDR3 coding sequence is TGTGCCAGCAGCTCAAGCTCCTACGAGCAGTACGCC. This chain connects TRBV13 to TRBJ2-7; no reliable D call. CDR1 and CDR2 (germline): PRHDT, FYEKMQ (reference sequence). The CDR3 loop spans 12 amino acids. Trimming stripped 4 bases from V and 0 bases from J, with 4 bases between.

CDR3 protein: CASPRDRGYGYTF. The CDR3, as DNA: TGTGCCAGCCCTCGGGACAGGGGGTATGGCTACACCTTC. V gene TRBV2 combines with J gene TRBJ1-2; 11 bases fit TRBD1. V trimming: 8 bases; J trimming: 5 bases; junction bases outside the gene matches: 4. Germline V gives CDR1 SNHLY, CDR2 FYNNEI. The CDR3 loop spans 13 amino acids.

In its sample, this clonotype was seen a few times. This chain connects TRBV9 to TRBJ2-5, with D uncertain. The V and J ends lost 0 bases and 4 bases respectively, with 16 bases between them. The CDR3 contains 16 residues. Germline CDR1 reads SGDLS; CDR2 reads YYNGEE. The CDR3 DNA is TGTGCCAGCAGCGTAGGACGACTCGGGCCGGTAGAGACCCAGTACTTC. It translates to CASSVGRLGPVETQYF. Full variable domain (rest looked up from reference TRBV9 and TRBJ2-5): DSGVTQTPKHLITATGQRVTLRCSPRSGDLSVYWYQQSLDQGLQFLIQYYNGEERAKGNILERFSAQQFPDLHSELNLSSLELGDSALYFCASSVGRLGPVETQYFGPGTRLLVL.

As DNA, the CDR3 is TGTGCCAGCAGAGGAAGGAGCTCCTACGAGCAGTACTTC. This encodes CASRGRSSYEQYF. V usage is TRBV13 and J usage is TRBJ2-7, with D hard to call. Trimming shortened V by 6 bases and J by 0 bases, and 9 bases separated the two germline ends. The CDR3 sequence is 13 residues long. Germline V gives CDR1 PRHDT, CDR2 FYEKMQ (reference sequence).

The V gene is TRBV7-3, the J gene TRBJ1-1, with TRBD1 matching 9 bases. The germline gives CDR1 SGHTA, CDR2 FQGTGA. The CDR3 runs to 16 residues. V lost 2 bases and J lost 4; bases outside the gene matches: 8. As DNA, the CDR3 is TGTGCCAGCAGCTTATTTGGGACAGGGTTGGGCACTGAAGCTTTCTTT. Its protein is CASSLFGTGLGTEAFF.

This clonotype showed up just a few times. The genes are TRBV9 and TRBJ1-6; TRBD1 agrees at 7 bases. V lost 3 bases to trimming and J lost 0 bases; unmatched junction nucleotides: 6. Germline loops: CDR1 SGDLS, CDR2 YYNGEE. This CDR3 is built from 17 residues. In DNA, the CDR3 is TGTGCCAGCAGCGGGGGGACAGCCCTCTCCTATAATTCACCCCTCCACTTT. Residues: CASSGGTALSYNSPLHF.

This clonotype showed up just a few times. The gene calls are TRBV21-1 and TRBJ2-5; TRBD1 is taken as the D call from the table, unchecked against the DNA. TRBJ2-7 matches the DNA end more closely, so the J call is doubtful. TRBV21-1 is an annotated pseudogene. The CDR3 has 14 residues. CDR3 in amino acids: CASTTAGGRYEQYF. CDR3 in DNA: TGTGCCAGCACCACAGCGGGGGGGCGATACGAGCAGTACTTC.

The table lists this clonotype with a few counts. The gene calls are TRBV27 and TRBJ2-5, with D hard to call. Deletions cut 0 bases from V and 5 bases from J, with 13 bases between. The CDR3 is 15 amino acids. The germline gives CDR1 MNHEY, CDR2 SMNVEV (reference sequence). This CDR3 is CASSLSGLSRETQYF. The CDR3 DNA sequence: TGTGCCAGCAGTTTATCGGGCCTCTCGCGGGAGACCCAGTACTTC.

The chain recombines TRBV20-1 with TRBJ1-1; D is ambiguous. This CDR3 has 15 residues. With 4 bases removed from V and 4 bases from J, the gap between germline ends came to 19 bases. Per germline, CDR1 DFQATT and CDR2 SNEGSKA (reference sequence). CDR3 protein: CSAIGGKNGVTEAFF. CDR3 nucleotide sequence: TGCAGTGCTATTGGTGGAAAGAACGGGGTCACTGAAGCTTTCTTT.

The chain is built from TRBV5-1 and TRBJ2-7; D unresolved. V lost 5 bases and J 3 bases, leaving 12 bases between the germline ends. Germline-derived CDR1 and CDR2 are SGHRS and YFSETQ. The CDR3 spans 13 residues. CDR3: CASRGENIYEQYF. The CDR3 DNA reads TGCGCCAGCAGGGGTGAGAACATCTACGAGCAGTACTTC.

This clonotype came up once. J is TRBJ1-5 and V is TRBV12-3 or TRBV12-4; D is unclear. Trimming removed 3 bases at V and 4 bases at J, with 13 bases between. There are 15 residues in the CDR3. CDR3 amino acids: CASSLPGRGNQPQHF. DNA for the CDR3: TGTGCCAGCAGTTTGCCGGGTAGAGGAAATCAGCCCCAGCATTTT.

The chain uses TRBV28 and TRBJ2-7; TRBD2 matches 8 bases. The V and J ends lost 4 bases and 5 bases, in that order; junction bases with no gene match: 10. CDR1 and CDR2 (germline): MDHEN, SYDVKM. The CDR3 runs to 15 residues. The CDR3 DNA reads TGTGCCAGCAGTTACGCCGGGACTAGGTCCCACGAGCAGTACTTC. Translated: CASSYAGTRSHEQYF.

This sequence joins TRBV18 and TRBJ2-7; TRBD1 matches 9 bases. Per germline, CDR1 KGHSH and CDR2 LQKENI. V shed 3 bases, J shed 6 bases, and the junction held 12 bases outside the gene matches. CDR3 length: 16 residues. The CDR3 is CASSPYSGTGSSEQYF. The CDR3 coding sequence is TGTGCCAGCTCACCCTATTCCGGGACAGGGAGTTCCGAGCAGTACTTC.

The gene calls are TRBV6-5 and TRBJ1-5, with 10 bases lining up with TRBD1. J gave up 5 bases and V 6 bases, and 7 bases lay outside the gene matches. This CDR3 is built from 15 residues. Looked up from germline, CDR1 is MNHEY and CDR2 is SVGAGI. The CDR3: CASSTYGTGDQPQHF. CDR3 nucleotides: TGTGCCAGCAGCACTTACGGGACAGGGGATCAGCCCCAGCATTTT.

V gene TRBV7-2 combines with J gene TRBJ1-2; 8 positions match TRBD1. CDR1 is SGHTA, CDR2 FQGNSA, per germline. The ends lost 7 bases at V and 8 bases at J; junction bases unmatched: 18. The CDR3 is made up of 16 amino acids. As DNA, the CDR3 is TGTGCCAGCATCCCCCCCTCGGACAGGGAAAAGTGGGGCTACACCTTC. Translated, it gives CASIPPSDREKWGYTF.

The rearrangement links TRBV30 to TRBJ2-7; D not resolved. The CDR3 is 11 residues long. V was cut by 3 bases and J by 7 bases, with 10 bases left in between. CDR1 is GTSNPN and CDR2 is SVGIG in the germline V gene (reference sequence). The CDR3 bases are TGTGCCTGGAGATCAGTGCGGGAGCAGTACTTC. It is translated as CAWRSVREQYF. The full variable domain, with the rest looked up from reference TRBV30 and TRBJ2-7, is SQTIHQWPATLVQPVGSPLSLECTVEGTSNPNLYWYRQAAGRGLQLLFYSVGIGQISSEVPQNLSASRPQDRQFILSSKKLLLSDSGFYLCAWRSVREQYFGPGTRLTVT.

J is TRBJ1-6 and V is TRBV20-1; the match to TRBD1 covers 8 bases. Germline CDR1 and CDR2: DFQATT and SNEGSKA (reference sequence). The ends lost 5 bases at V and 7 bases at J; junction bases unmatched: 1. The CDR3 runs 12 residues. CDR3 region: CSAWDRNSPLHF. As DNA, the CDR3 is TGCAGTGCTTGGGACAGGAATTCACCCCTCCACTTT.

The rearrangement joins TRBV7-9 to TRBJ2-5, with D perhaps being TRBD1 or TRBD2 (5 bases each). Judging by the DNA end, TRBJ2-1 fits better; the J call may be wrong. From germline, CDR1 is SEHNR and CDR2 FQNEAQ (reference sequence). This CDR3 is 13 amino acids long. CDR3 residues: CASSPEGYNEQFF. The CDR3, as DNA: TGTGCCAGCAGCCCCGAGGGGTACAATGAGCAGTTCTTC.

This rearrangement joins TRBV7-9 to TRBJ1-5; 7 nucleotides line up with TRBD1. Germline loops: CDR1 SEHNR, CDR2 FQNEAQ (reference sequence). CDR3 length: 15 residues. With V trimmed by 5 bases and J by 3 bases, 7 bases remained unmatched. The CDR3: CASSARDSPNQPQHF. The CDR3 region has the DNA TGTGCCAGCAGCGCCCGGGACAGCCCCAATCAGCCCCAGCATTTT.

This chain uses TRBV5-1 with TRBJ2-1, with 15 bases aligning to TRBD2. V dropped 4 bases and J dropped 5; count of bases not matched to a gene: 7. The CDR3 contains 17 residues. Per germline, CDR1 SGHRS and CDR2 YFSETQ. CDR3: CASSPGLAGGPDNEQFF. The CDR3 DNA follows: TGCGCCAGCAGCCCCGGACTAGCGGGGGGGCCCGACAATGAGCAGTTCTTC.

In its sample, this clonotype was seen a few times. The rearrangement links TRBV7-2 to TRBJ1-1; D remains ambiguous. Trimming removed 3 bases at V and 3 bases at J, with 8 bases between. From germline, CDR1 is SGHTA and CDR2 FQGNSA. There are 13 residues in the CDR3. The CDR3 nucleotides are TGTGCCAGCAGCTTGGATATCGACACTGAAGCTTTCTTT. It translates to CASSLDIDTEAFF.

This clonotype came up a few times. The chain uses TRBV9 and TRBJ1-5; unclear D gene. Trimming took 4 bases from V and 0 from J, leaving 11 bases between them. The CDR3 has 15 residues. The germline V gene has CDR1 SGDLS and CDR2 YYNGEE. For the CDR3, the DNA is TGTGCCAGCAGCAAAAATCCGGATAGCAATCAGCCCCAGCATTTT. This encodes CASSKNPDSNQPQHF.

The rearrangement links TRBV7-3 to TRBJ2-5, with 9 bases identical to TRBD1. The V gene's germline CDR1 is SGHTA and CDR2 FQGTGA. Unmatched junction bases numbered 10, after V lost 3 bases and J lost 11 bases. CDR3 size: 14 residues. CDR3 sequence reads: CASSLGTGRVEQYF. DNA of the CDR3: TGTGCCAGCAGCTTGGGGACAGGGCGTGTAGAGCAGTACTTC. Full variable domain (rest looked up from reference TRBV7-3 and TRBJ2-5): GAGVSQTPSNKVTEKGKYVELRCDPISGHTALYWYRQSLGQGPEFLIYFQGTGAADDSGLPNDRFFAVRPEGSVSTLKIQRTERGDSAVYLCASSLGTGRVEQYFGPGTRLLVL.

The sample holds many counts of this clonotype. This sequence joins TRBV9 and TRBJ2-7; TRBD2 agrees at 10 bases. J was trimmed by 2 bases and V by 3 bases; bases with no gene match: 5. Germline V gene lookup returns CDR1 SGDLS and CDR2 YYNGEE. The CDR3 loop spans 15 amino acids. The CDR3 bases are TGTGCCAGCAGCGCAACTAGCGGGATCACCTACGAGCAGTACTTC. Translating gives CASSATSGITYEQYF.

This chain links TRBV19 with TRBJ1-5; 12 bases agree with TRBD1. This CDR3 has 19 residues. V lost 0 bases and J lost 0; bases outside the gene matches: 6. Germline V gene data show CDR1 as LNHDA and CDR2 as SQIVND (reference sequence). Here the CDR3 reads CASSIDGTGGWYSNQPQHF. For the CDR3, the DNA is TGTGCCAGTAGTATAGACGGGACAGGGGGCTGGTATAGCAATCAGCCCCAGCATTTT. The full variable domain, completed using reference TRBV19 and TRBJ1-5, is DGGITQSPKYLFRKEGQNVTLSCEQNLNHDAMYWYRQDPGQGLRLIYYSQIVNDFQKGDIAEGYSVSREKKESFPLTVTSAQKNPTAFYLCASSIDGTGGWYSNQPQHFGDGTRLSIL.

Only a few counts were recorded for this clonotype. The CDR3, as DNA: TGTGCCAGCAGTTTATCGGGACAGGGGGCTTTCTACGAGCAGTACTTC. Its protein is CASSLSGQGAFYEQYF. The chain uses TRBV28 and TRBJ2-7, with 12 bases that match TRBD1. V was clipped by 1 base and J by 3 bases; unmatched bases: 4. The CDR3 totals 16 residues. Germline assignment: CDR1 MDHEN and CDR2 SYDVKM.

The V and J genes are TRBV6-6 and TRBJ2-2, with D possibly matching TRBD2 (6 bases). This CDR3 region has 14 residues. In germline, CDR1 is MNHNY, CDR2 SVGAGI (reference sequence). V lost 7 bases to trimming and J lost 2 bases, with 11 bases between them. CDR3 sequence (DNA): TGTGCCAGCACGCGGGACTCTAACACCGGGGAGCTGTTTTTT. Amino acid sequence: CASTRDSNTGELFF.

The chain carries TRBV28 and TRBJ2-7; tentative D call: TRBD2 (5 bases). Trimming took 2 bases from V and 0 from J, leaving 8 bases between them. This CDR3 region has 14 residues. Germline assignment: CDR1 MDHEN and CDR2 SYDVKM. CDR3 in amino acids: CASSLPGFSYEQYF. The CDR3 region has the DNA TGTGCCAGCAGTTTACCGGGGTTCTCCTACGAGCAGTACTTC.

The rearrangement joins TRBV30 to TRBJ1-2; possibly TRBD1 for D (5 bases). Trimming stripped 0 bases from V and 6 bases from J, with 11 bases between. Germline V gene data show CDR1 as GTSNPN and CDR2 as SVGIG (reference sequence). There are 13 residues in the CDR3. This CDR3 is CAWSVRRVDGYTF. DNA for the CDR3: TGTGCCTGGAGTGTACGCAGGGTTGATGGCTACACCTTC.